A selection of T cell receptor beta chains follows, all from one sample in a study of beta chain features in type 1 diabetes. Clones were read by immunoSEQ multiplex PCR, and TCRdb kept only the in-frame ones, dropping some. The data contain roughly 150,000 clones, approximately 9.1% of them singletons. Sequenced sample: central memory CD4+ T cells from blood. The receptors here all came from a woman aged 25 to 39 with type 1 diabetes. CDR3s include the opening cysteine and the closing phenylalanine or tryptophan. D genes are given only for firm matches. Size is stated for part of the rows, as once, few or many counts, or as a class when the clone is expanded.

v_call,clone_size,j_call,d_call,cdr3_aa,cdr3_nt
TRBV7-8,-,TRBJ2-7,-,CASSSQGIAYEQYF,TGTGCCAGCAGCTCCCAGGGAATCGCCTACGAGCAGTACTTC
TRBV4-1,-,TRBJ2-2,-,CASSQSYTGSGELFF,TGCGCCAGCAGCCAATCCTACACAGGATCCGGGGAGCTGTTTTTT
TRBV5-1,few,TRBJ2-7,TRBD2,CASSLGLAGNYEQYF,TGCGCCAGCAGCTTGGGACTAGCGGGGAACTACGAGCAGTACTTC
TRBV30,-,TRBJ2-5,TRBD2,CAWSVRVAGGETQYF,TGTGCCTGGAGTGTACGGGTAGCGGGGGGAGAGACCCAGTACTTC
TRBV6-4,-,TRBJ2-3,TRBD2,CASSDEGGPGDTQYF,TGTGCCAGCAGTGACGAGGGAGGGCCGGGAGATACGCAGTATTTT
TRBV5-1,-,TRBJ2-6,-,CASSLGSSGANVLTF,TGCGCCAGCAGCTTGGGGAGCTCTGGGGCCAACGTCCTGACTTTC
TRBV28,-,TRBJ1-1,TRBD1,CASSQPGQVEAFF,TGTGCCAGCAGTCAACCCGGACAGGTTGAAGCTTTCTTT
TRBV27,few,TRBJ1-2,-,CASRGRGGRGNYGYTF,TGTGCCAGCAGAGGTCGTGGGGGGAGGGGAAACTATGGCTACACCTTC
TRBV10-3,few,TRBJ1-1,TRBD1,CAISGTGGNTEAFF,TGTGCCATCAGTGGGACAGGGGGGAACACTGAAGCTTTCTTT
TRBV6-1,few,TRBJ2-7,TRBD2,CASSGRAGGSDEQYF,TGTGCCAGCAGTGGGCGAGCGGGAGGGTCGGACGAGCAGTACTTC
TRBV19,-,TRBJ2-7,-,CASAGRSYEQYF,TGTGCCAGTGCGGGACGGTCCTACGAGCAGTACTTC
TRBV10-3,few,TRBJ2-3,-,CAISESWGLDTQYF,TGTGCCATCAGTGAGTCGTGGGGCTTGGATACGCAGTATTTT
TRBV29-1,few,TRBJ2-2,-,CSVGLIGGGDTGELFF,TGCAGCGTTGGACTAATAGGGGGGGGAGACACCGGGGAGCTGTTTTTT
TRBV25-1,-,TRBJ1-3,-,CASSRSGNTIYF,TGTGCCAGCAGCCGCTCTGGAAACACCATATATTTT
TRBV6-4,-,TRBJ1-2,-,CASRSPDYGYTF,TGTGCCAGCAGGAGCCCCGACTATGGCTACACCTTC
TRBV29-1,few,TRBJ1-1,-,CSGVGLIDYTEAFF,TGCAGCGGAGTAGGACTGATAGATTACACTGAAGCTTTCTTT
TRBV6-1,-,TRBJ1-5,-,CASSAMRGVGQPQHF,TGTGCCAGCAGTGCGATGCGGGGGGTTGGTCAGCCCCAGCATTTT
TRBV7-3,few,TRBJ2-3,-,CASSFRGTDTQYF,TGTGCCAGCAGCTTCAGGGGCACAGATACGCAGTATTTT
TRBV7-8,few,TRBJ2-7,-,CASSPSQGTEQYF,TGTGCCAGCAGCCCAAGTCAGGGTACCGAGCAGTACTTC
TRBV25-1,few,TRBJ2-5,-,CASRAGISMDETQYF,TGTGCCAGCAGGGCCGGGATTAGCATGGACGAGACCCAGTACTTC
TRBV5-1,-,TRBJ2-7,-,CASSLQGSEDEQYF,TGCGCCAGCAGCTTGCAGGGGTCGGAGGACGAGCAGTACTTC
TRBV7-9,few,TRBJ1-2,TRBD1,CASSPWDRANYGYTF,TGTGCCAGCAGCCCTTGGGACAGGGCTAACTATGGCTACACCTTC
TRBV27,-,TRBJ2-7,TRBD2,CASSTRDSGRYEQYF,TGTGCCAGCAGTACCCGAGATAGCGGGAGGTACGAGCAGTACTTC
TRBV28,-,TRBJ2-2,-,CASSSSTGEDTGELFF,TGTGCCAGCAGTTCCTCTACAGGGGAGGACACCGGGGAGCTGTTTTTT
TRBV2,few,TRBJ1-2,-,CASSSDHNYGYTF,TGTGCCAGCAGTTCAGATCATAACTATGGCTACACCTTC
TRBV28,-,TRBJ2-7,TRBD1,CASRPYRGQSYEQYF,TGTGCCAGCAGACCCTACAGGGGCCAATCCTACGAGCAGTACTTC
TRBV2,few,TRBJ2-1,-,CASSGAGAGYNEQFF,TGTGCCAGCAGTGGGGCCGGCGCGGGATACAATGAGCAGTTCTTC
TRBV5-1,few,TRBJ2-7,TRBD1,CASSPTGGSYEQYF,TGCGCCAGCAGCCCGACAGGGGGGTCCTACGAGCAGTACTTC
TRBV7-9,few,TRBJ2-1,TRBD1,CASSPKPGQGYNEQFF,TGTGCCAGCAGTCCTAAACCGGGACAGGGATACAATGAGCAGTTCTTC
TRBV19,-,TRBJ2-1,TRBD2,CASSSASAGGREQFF,TGTGCCAGTAGTAGCGCTTCAGCGGGAGGGCGTGAGCAGTTCTTC
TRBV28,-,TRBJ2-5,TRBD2,CASTAGGQETQYF,TGTGCCAGCACAGCGGGAGGGCAAGAGACCCAGTACTTC
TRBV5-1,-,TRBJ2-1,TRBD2,CASSLFPAGVGNEQFF,TGCGCCAGCAGCTTGTTCCCAGCGGGAGTAGGGAATGAGCAGTTCTTC
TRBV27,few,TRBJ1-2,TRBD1,CASFSTDRGIGYTF,TGTGCCAGCTTTTCCACGGACAGGGGAATTGGCTACACCTTC
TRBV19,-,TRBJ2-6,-,CASTRGMDNLSGANVLTF,TGTGCCAGTACCCGCGGGATGGACAACCTCTCTGGGGCCAACGTCCTGACTTTC
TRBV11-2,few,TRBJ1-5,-,CASSLDSSNQPQHF,TGTGCCAGCAGCTTGGACTCTAGCAATCAGCCCCAGCATTTT
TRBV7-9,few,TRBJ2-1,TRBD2,CASSLGRTSGDYNEQFF,TGTGCCAGCAGCTTAGGGCGAACTAGCGGAGACTACAATGAGCAGTTCTTC
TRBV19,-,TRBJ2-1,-,CASTPGDANGRYNEQFF,TGTGCCAGTACTCCAGGGGATGCTAACGGGCGCTACAATGAGCAGTTCTTC
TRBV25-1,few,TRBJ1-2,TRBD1,CASSDPGTGNAYGYTF,TGTGCCAGCAGTGATCCCGGGACAGGGAATGCGTATGGCTACACCTTC
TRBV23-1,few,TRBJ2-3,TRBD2,CASSLWISGRNTDTQYF,TGCGCCAGCAGTCTTTGGATTAGCGGGAGGAACACAGATACGCAGTATTTT
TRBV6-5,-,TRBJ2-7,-,CASSYQGRASEQYF,TGTGCCAGCAGTTACCAGGGCAGGGCGAGCGAGCAGTACTTC
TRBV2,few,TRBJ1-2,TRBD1,CASTQGAGYTF,TGTGCCAGCACCCAGGGGGCAGGCTACACCTTC
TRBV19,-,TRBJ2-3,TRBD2,CASSTGLAAYTDTQYF,TGTGCCAGTAGTACAGGACTAGCCGCCTACACAGATACGCAGTATTTT
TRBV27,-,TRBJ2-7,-,CASSLRGYEQYF,TGTGCCAGCAGTCTTAGGGGCTACGAGCAGTACTTC
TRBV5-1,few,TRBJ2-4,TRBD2,CASSFRTSGADIQYF,TGCGCCAGCAGCTTTAGGACTAGCGGGGCGGACATTCAGTACTTC
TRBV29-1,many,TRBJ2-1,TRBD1,CSANIGTGGKFF,TGCAGCGCCAATATCGGGACAGGGGGAAAGTTCTTC
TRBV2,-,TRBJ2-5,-,CASSLQETQYF,TGTGCCAGCAGCCTGCAAGAGACCCAGTACTTC
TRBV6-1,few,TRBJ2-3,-,CASSLRTSTTDTQYF,TGTGCCAGCAGTTTGAGGACTTCCACCACAGATACGCAGTATTTT
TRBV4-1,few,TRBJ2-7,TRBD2,CASSQVFRTSGRSSYEQYF,TGCGCCAGCAGCCAAGTTTTCAGGACTAGCGGGAGATCCTCCTACGAGCAGTACTTC
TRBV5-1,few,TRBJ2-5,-,CASSLEPSRETQYF,TGCGCCAGCAGCTTGGAACCTTCCAGAGAGACCCAGTACTTC